Below are 31 T cell receptor beta chains sequenced from a single sample in a study of beta chain features in type 1 diabetes. Sequencing targeted expressed TCRB transcripts, as all isolated RNA had been reverse transcribed. TCRdb keeps only in-frame clones here, not all; method: immunoSEQ multiplex PCR. Of under 300,000 clones in the sample, 25% to 30% were seen once. Sample: central memory CD4+ T cells from blood. The receptors shown here come from a young man in good health.

With regard to this clone: A read error may produce the germline difference seen at one junction end. V is TRBV19 and J is TRBJ2-2; tentatively, D is TRBD1 (5 bases). Germline lookup yields CDR1 LNHDA and CDR2 SQIVND (reference sequence). The CDR3 is 13 residues long. The CDR3 DNA reads as TGTGCCAGCAGTACAGGGAACACCGGGGAGCTGTTTTTT. This gives the protein CASSTGNTGELFF.

There are a few counts of this clone. The CDR3 spells CSERTGETQYF. CDR3 sequence (DNA): TGCAGCGAGAGGACGGGAGAGACCCAGTACTTC. The V call is TRBV29-1, the J call TRBJ2-5, with D uncertain. Trimming removed 7 bases from V and 4 bases from J, with 10 bases in between. In germline, CDR1 is SQVTM, CDR2 ANQGSEA. The CDR3 runs 11 residues.

V is TRBV6-5 and J is TRBJ2-5; D is unclear. Germline assignment: CDR1 MNHEY and CDR2 SVGAGI. Trimming took 0 bases from V and 7 from J, leaving 9 bases between them. This CDR3 region has 13 residues. CDR3 region: CASSYSGLGTQYF. The CDR3 nucleotides are TGTGCCAGCAGTTACTCCGGCTTGGGGACCCAGTACTTC.

This clone has a handful of counts. The chain links TRBV29-1 to TRBJ2-2, with TRBD1 matching over 9 bases. The V gene end was trimmed by 4 bases and the J gene end by 4 bases; junction bases not matched to a gene: 4. The CDR3 runs 14 residues. Germline V gene data show CDR1 as SQVTM and CDR2 as ANQGSEA. The CDR3 region has the DNA TGCAGCGTTGGGACAGGGGCGGGCACCGGGGAGCTGTTTTTT. Encoded protein: CSVGTGAGTGELFF.

The V gene is TRBV9, the J gene TRBJ2-3; maybe TRBD2 (6 bases). Trimming cost V 0 bases and J 5 bases, with 13 bases left between them. CDR3 size: 15 residues. The germline V gene has CDR1 SGDLS and CDR2 YYNGEE. The CDR3 DNA follows: TGTGCCAGCAGCGTAGTTGGAGGGGTTTTAGATACGCAGTATTTT. It encodes CASSVVGGVLDTQYF.

The chain is built from TRBV7-8 and TRBJ2-5; D not resolved. Germline values: CDR1 SGHVS, CDR2 FQNEAQ. V was shortened by 5 bases and J by 4 bases, with 5 bases between the two germline ends. The CDR3 is 11 amino acids. The CDR3 coding sequence is TGTGCCAGCAGCAATGGAGAGACCCAGTACTTC. This gives the protein CASSNGETQYF.

This clone was recorded a few times. The rearrangement links TRBV23-1 to TRBJ2-5, with 7 nucleotides matching TRBD2. TRBV23-1 is assigned to the ORF class and has an uncertain function. Germline trimming cut 10 bases from V and 4 bases from J; bases unmatched to any gene: 9. The CDR3 length is 13 residues. This CDR3 reads CAICRGEGETQYF. In DNA, the CDR3 is TGCGCCATTTGCCGAGGGGAGGGAGAGACCCAGTACTTC.

As DNA, the CDR3 is TGTGCCAGCAGTGAAGGGACAGGGTATTACAATGAGCAGTTCTTC. This gives the protein CASSEGTGYYNEQFF. V and J are TRBV6-1 and TRBJ2-1, with 8 bases that match TRBD1. J gave up 4 bases and V 1 base, and 3 bases lay outside the gene matches. The CDR3 contains 15 residues. Germline lookup yields CDR1 MNHNS and CDR2 SASEGT.

This clone turned up a few times. The V gene is TRBV5-1, the J gene TRBJ2-3, with 8 positions matching TRBD2. This CDR3 is built from 18 residues. Per germline, CDR1 SGHRS and CDR2 YFSETQ. V lost 6 bases to trimming and J lost 1 base; unmatched junction nucleotides: 16. CDR3 nucleotide sequence: TGCGCCAGCACTAATATAACTAGCGGAGCTGGGGGCACAGATACGCAGTATTTT. It translates to CASTNITSGAGGTDTQYF.

This clone was counted a single time. V is TRBV27 and J is TRBJ1-2; the D is unclear. The CDR3 consists of 13 residues. Looked up from germline, CDR1 is MNHEY and CDR2 is SMNVEV (reference sequence). With 6 bases removed from V and 2 bases from J, the gap between germline ends came to 10 bases. CDR3 sequence: CASSREPNYGYTF. The CDR3, as DNA: TGTGCCAGCAGCCGGGAACCCAACTATGGCTACACCTTC.

This clone was observed a single time. The chain uses TRBV7-8 and TRBJ2-4; 8 nucleotides match TRBD2. There are 16 residues in the CDR3. Germline-derived CDR1 and CDR2 are SGHVS and FQNEAQ. The ends lost 8 bases at V and 1 base at J; junction bases unmatched: 10. The CDR3 DNA is TGTGCCAGCTCGGGAGGGCCTTCTCAGGCCAAAAACATTCAGTACTTC. As protein: CASSGGPSQAKNIQYF.

This clone came up a few times. The V call is TRBV2, the J call TRBJ2-5; the D gene is possibly TRBD1 (6 bases). Germline CDR1 SNHLY, CDR2 FYNNEI. The V and J ends lost 4 bases and 7 bases respectively, with 13 bases between them. The CDR3 sequence is 13 residues long. CDR3 in amino acids: CASSVERGGTQYF. The CDR3 DNA sequence: TGTGCCAGCAGTGTGGAGAGAGGGGGGACCCAGTACTTC.

This clone was counted a single time. The chain uses TRBV9 and TRBJ2-2; TRBD2 matches 8 bases. The CDR3 runs to 16 residues. Germline CDR1 is SGDLS and CDR2 is YYNGEE. The V segment lost 0 bases and the J segment 0 bases; nucleotides outside the gene matches: 1. The CDR3 region has the DNA TGTGCCAGCAGCGTAGTGACTAGCGCGAACACCGGGGAGCTGTTTTTT. Its protein is CASSVVTSANTGELFF.

The chain links TRBV5-1 to TRBJ2-7, with D perhaps matching TRBD1 (6 bases). CDR3 size: 14 residues. Deletions cut 4 bases from V and 4 bases from J, with 15 bases between. Germline V gene lookup returns CDR1 SGHRS and CDR2 YFSETQ. CDR3 DNA sequence: TGCGCCAGCAGCGGGGGACAATTGGTGTACGAGCAGTACTTC. It specifies CASSGGQLVYEQYF.

This clone was observed a few times. CDR3 protein: CASSYRDGYEQYF. In nucleotides, the CDR3 is TGTGCCAGCAGTTACCGGGACGGCTACGAGCAGTACTTC. The gene calls are TRBV6-5 and TRBJ2-7; D possibly uses TRBD1 or TRBD2 (5 bases each). The germline V and J ends were trimmed by 2 bases and 3 bases, with 8 bases remaining between them. Germline V lookup: CDR1 MNHEY, CDR2 SVGAGI. There are 13 residues in the CDR3.

This clone was observed a few times. CDR3 residues: CASTLSGGPYEQYF. The CDR3 region has the DNA TGTGCCAGCACCCTAAGCGGGGGACCCTACGAGCAGTACTTC. The chain recombines TRBV5-4 with TRBJ2-7; TRBD2 aligns across 8 bases. The CDR3 sequence is 14 residues long. Trimming at V came to 6 bases and at J to 2 bases, leaving 7 bases not matched to a gene. CDR1 SGHNT and CDR2 YYREEE come from the germline V gene (reference sequence).

The V call is TRBV10-3, the J call TRBJ2-2, with D possibly matching TRBD2 (5 bases). The CDR3 is 12 residues long. Germline-derived CDR1 and CDR2 are ENHRY and SYGVKD. With 6 bases removed from V and 7 bases from J, the gap between germline ends came to 9 bases. The CDR3 is CAISTSGGELFF. CDR3 sequence (DNA): TGTGCCATCAGCACTAGTGGCGGGGAGCTGTTTTTT.

The chain joins TRBV7-8 to TRBJ2-3; the match to TRBD2 covers 10 bases. V was pared by 5 bases and J by 1 base, with 3 bases of the junction left unmatched. The CDR3 sequence is 15 residues long. Germline V gives CDR1 SGHVS, CDR2 FQNEAQ. The CDR3 loop is CASSPGTSGTDTQYF. The CDR3 DNA reads TGTGCCAGCAGCCCTGGGACTAGCGGCACAGATACGCAGTATTTT.

V usage is TRBV30 and J usage is TRBJ2-1, with TRBD1 matching 9 bases. Germline-derived CDR1 and CDR2 are GTSNPN and SVGIG (reference sequence). The CDR3 sequence is 15 residues long. After removal of 0 bases from V and 6 bases from J, the junction contained 6 bases not matched to a gene. CDR3 sequence reads: CAWSVRDRVGNEQFF. DNA of the CDR3: TGTGCCTGGAGTGTAAGGGACAGGGTAGGCAATGAGCAGTTCTTC.

The rearrangement uses TRBV5-1 and TRBJ2-4; 10 bases align to TRBD1. Germline CDR1 and CDR2: SGHRS and YFSETQ. The CDR3 loop spans 18 amino acids. The ends lost 0 bases at V and 0 bases at J; junction bases unmatched: 6. DNA of the CDR3: TGCGCCAGCAGCTTGGCGTGGGACAGGGGTTTAGCCAAAAACATTCAGTACTTC. Translation gives CASSLAWDRGLAKNIQYF. Combining the CDR3 with reference TRBV5-1 and TRBJ2-4 gives the whole variable domain KAGVTQTPRYLIKTRGQQVTLSCSPISGHRSVSWYQQTPGQGLQFLFEYFSETQRNKGNFPGRFSGRQFSNSRSEMNVSTLELGDSALYLCASSLAWDRGLAKNIQYFGAGTRLSVL.

This chain links TRBV4-2 with TRBJ2-2, with no clear D. The germline V and J ends were trimmed by 1 base and 2 bases, with 8 bases remaining between them. CDR1 and CDR2 from the germline V gene are LGHNA and YNFKEQ. The CDR3 consists of 15 residues. CDR3 nucleotide sequence: TGTGCCAGCAGCCAAGTGACCTTAAACACCGGGGAGCTGTTTTTT. This encodes CASSQVTLNTGELFF.

The chain employs TRBV28 and TRBJ1-1, with D unclear. This CDR3 contains 11 residues. The V gene's germline CDR1 is MDHEN and CDR2 SYDVKM. V lost 7 bases and J 5 bases, leaving 8 bases between the germline ends. The CDR3 loop reads CASTTGTEAFF. The CDR3 DNA is TGTGCCAGCACTACGGGTACTGAAGCTTTCTTT.

There are a few counts of this clone. The chain combines TRBV29-1 with TRBJ2-3, with D possibly TRBD2 on 6 matching bases. CDR3 length: 14 residues. Germline assignment: CDR1 SQVTM and CDR2 ANQGSEA. V lost 7 bases and J lost 4, with 18 bases in between. The CDR3 nucleotides are TGCAGCGCCGGGGGTAGGGGTGGGGCAGATACGCAGTATTTT. Translated: CSAGGRGGADTQYF.

The J gene is TRBJ2-5, the V gene TRBV9; 12 bases agree with TRBD2. CDR1 and CDR2 from the germline V gene are SGDLS and YYNGEE. V lost 3 bases and J lost 6; bases outside the gene matches: 9. The CDR3 loop spans 16 amino acids. CDR3 sequence reads: CASSEKTSGRWKTQYF. The CDR3 DNA reads as TGTGCCAGCAGCGAGAAGACTAGCGGGAGATGGAAGACCCAGTACTTC. The whole variable domain, remainder taken from reference TRBV9 and TRBJ2-5, is DSGVTQTPKHLITATGQRVTLRCSPRSGDLSVYWYQQSLDQGLQFLIQYYNGEERAKGNILERFSAQQFPDLHSELNLSSLELGDSALYFCASSEKTSGRWKTQYFGPGTRLLVL.

V is TRBV13 and J is TRBJ2-7; a weak D match, TRBD1 (6 bases). Trimming shortened V by 5 bases and J by 5 bases, and 13 bases separated the two germline ends. Germline CDR1 reads PRHDT; CDR2 reads FYEKMQ (reference sequence). The CDR3 sequence is 13 residues long. CDR3 in DNA: TGTGCCAGCAGCCGCGACAGGCTCGACGAGCAGTACTTC. Its translation: CASSRDRLDEQYF.

The chain employs TRBV2 and TRBJ2-3; D gene ambiguous. Trimming removed 5 bases at V and 2 bases at J, with 5 bases between. Germline V gives CDR1 SNHLY, CDR2 FYNNEI. There are 12 residues in the CDR3. The DNA for the CDR3 is TGTGCCAGCAGTTACACCACAGATACGCAGTATTTT. This gives the protein CASSYTTDTQYF.

This clone was detected a few times. The chain joins TRBV7-2 to TRBJ2-1, with TRBD2 matching over 8 bases. The CDR3 consists of 15 residues. The trim removed 5 bases at V and 3 bases at J, leaving 6 bases unmatched. The germline gives CDR1 SGHTA, CDR2 FQGNSA. As DNA, the CDR3 is TGTGCCAGCAGCCCCGGGGCGGGGGGCTACAATGAGCAGTTCTTC. It is translated as CASSPGAGGYNEQFF. The full variable domain, rest sourced from reference TRBV7-2 and TRBJ2-1, is GAGVSQSPSNKVTEKGKDVELRCDPISGHTALYWYRQSLGQGLEFLIYFQGNSAPDKSGLPSDRFSAERTGGSVSTLTIQRTQQEDSAVYLCASSPGAGGYNEQFFGPGTRLTVL.

This clone has more than one count but fewer than ten. The CDR3, as DNA: TGTGCCTGGAGTGTGGGACTAGCGACAACTCTCACCGGGGAGCTGTTTTTT. This codes for CAWSVGLATTLTGELFF. This rearrangement joins TRBV30 to TRBJ2-2; 10 bases are shared with TRBD2. The CDR3 contains 17 residues. V was clipped by 0 bases and J by 4 bases; unmatched bases: 8. Germline V gene sequence: CDR1 GTSNPN, CDR2 SVGIG (reference sequence).

In this sample, this clone turned up a few times. The V and J genes are TRBV27 and TRBJ2-1, with 9 nucleotides matching TRBD1. The CDR3 is 13 residues long. V was clipped by 5 bases and J by 12 bases; unmatched bases: 8. The V gene's germline CDR1 is MNHEY and CDR2 SMNVEV (reference sequence). The chain's CDR3 is CASSAGQGTGQFF. DNA of the CDR3: TGTGCCAGCAGTGCTGGACAGGGGACAGGGCAGTTCTTC.

Only a few counts were recorded for this clone. A much larger clone sits a single nucleotide away, making a read error possible. J is TRBJ2-7 and V is TRBV5-5; D not resolved. Trimming cost V 6 bases and J 1 base, with 5 bases left between them. CDR1 SGHKS and CDR2 YYEKEE come from the germline V gene (reference sequence). The CDR3 totals 11 residues. For the CDR3, the DNA is TGTGCCAGCACCCTATCCTACGAGCAGTACTTC. Translation gives CASTLSYEQYF.

The chain is built from TRBV18 and TRBJ2-7; TRBD2 matches 7 bases. The germline V gene has CDR1 KGHSH and CDR2 LQKENI. The CDR3 has 15 residues. Unmatched junction bases numbered 15, after V lost 6 bases and J lost 7 bases. This chain's CDR3 is CASSVTGTIAREQYF. The CDR3, as DNA: TGTGCCAGCTCTGTTACCGGGACTATCGCAAGAGAGCAGTACTTC.